The 18 T cell receptor beta chains below come from one sample, sequenced in a study of blood T cell repertoires in COVID-19. Data came from immunoSEQ multiplex PCR; TCRdb stores just in-frame clones and leaves some out. The profile covers around 200,000 clones, with about four fifths appearing a single time and less than 3.5% taken by the ten largest. Sequences were obtained from peripheral blood. The receptors were gathered from a middle-aged man with active or convalescent COVID-19.

This chain joins TRBV28 and TRBJ2-1, with D perhaps matching TRBD2 (5 bases). Trimming cost V 5 bases and J 0 bases, with 11 bases left between them. The CDR3 is 15 amino acids. CDR1 and CDR2 (germline): MDHEN, SYDVKM. The DNA of the CDR3 is TGTGCCAGCAGTACAAGCGGCTACTCCTACAATGAGCAGTTCTTC. This encodes CASSTSGYSYNEQFF.

The rearrangement links TRBV30 to TRBJ2-7; TRBD1 might be the D (6 bases). This CDR3 has 13 residues. V dropped 2 bases and J dropped 5 bases, with 13 bases sitting between them. Germline CDR1 GTSNPN, CDR2 SVGIG (reference sequence). CDR3 in DNA: TGTGCCTGGAGTACACAGGGAATGAACGAGCAGTACTTC. It yields the protein CAWSTQGMNEQYF.

Comments on this clone: The CDR3 does not close with the conserved phenylalanine or tryptophan, likely indicating a read error. It is unclear where the CDR3 begins or ends on the DNA, so no DNA is shown, and the CDR3 is as TCRdb lists it. The rearrangement uses TRBV6-5 and TRBJ1-6; no check of the table's D call, TRBD1, against the DNA was made. The CDR3 contains 13 residues when both ends are counted. The germline V gene has CDR1 MNHEY and CDR2 SVGAGI. The CDR3 protein is CASSFTTETPRSY.

The V call is TRBV28, the J call TRBJ1-4; D not certain. CDR1 is MDHEN and CDR2 is SYDVKM in the germline V gene. This CDR3 has 15 amino acids. With 2 bases removed from V and 0 bases from J, the gap between germline ends came to 7 bases. The CDR3 here is CASSLLGTTNEKLFF. The DNA for the CDR3 is TGTGCCAGCAGTTTACTCGGTACAACTAATGAAAAACTGTTTTTT.

This chain links TRBV9 with TRBJ1-1; D possibly corresponds to TRBD1 (5 bases). The CDR3 sequence is 15 residues long. V was cut by 3 bases and J by 3 bases, with 15 bases left in between. The V gene's germline CDR1 is SGDLS and CDR2 YYNGEE. The CDR3 nucleotides read TGTGCCAGCAGCGAAGATGCAGGGTTGGACACTGAAGCTTTCTTT. This translates into CASSEDAGLDTEAFF.

The gene calls are TRBV28 and TRBJ1-1; D is perhaps TRBD1 (6 bases). Germline values: CDR1 MDHEN, CDR2 SYDVKM. V was cut by 4 bases and J by 4 bases, with 10 bases left in between. This CDR3 has 13 residues. The CDR3 protein is CASSSGAATEAFF. The DNA for the CDR3 is TGTGCCAGCAGTTCAGGGGCGGCCACTGAAGCTTTCTTT.

The V gene is TRBV12-3 or TRBV12-4, the J gene TRBJ1-2; weak D call: TRBD1 (6 bases). The CDR3 contains 13 residues. The V and J ends lost 2 bases and 8 bases respectively, with 12 bases between them. CDR3 bases: TGTGCCAGCAGTTTACAGGGGAATGTGGGCTACACCTTC. Translation gives CASSLQGNVGYTF.

The chain joins TRBV19 to TRBJ2-6; no definite D call. V was shortened by 6 bases and J by 0 bases, with 6 bases between the two germline ends. CDR3 size: 14 residues. Germline-derived CDR1 and CDR2 are LNHDA and SQIVND (reference sequence). CDR3 in DNA: TGTGCCAGTAGACAGTTCTCTGGGGCCAACGTCCTGACTTTC. Its translation is CASRQFSGANVLTF.

V and J are TRBV14 and TRBJ1-3, with D unresolved. Looked up from germline, CDR1 is SGHDN and CDR2 is FVKESK. The ends were cut back, 8 bases at V and 0 bases at J, with 11 bases in the middle. There are 14 residues in the CDR3. The CDR3 DNA sequence: TGTGCCAGCCGCTCCGGGTACTCTGGAAACACCATATATTTT. Its protein is CASRSGYSGNTIYF.

This clone was counted once. This chain links TRBV18 with TRBJ1-3; D possibly corresponds to TRBD1 (6 bases). The V and J ends lost 6 bases and 2 bases respectively, with 17 bases between them. The length of the CDR3 is 16 residues. Per the germline V gene, CDR1 is KGHSH and CDR2 is LQKENI. The CDR3 spells CASSVFTGIPGNTIYF. The CDR3 DNA is TGTGCCAGCTCGGTCTTCACAGGGATCCCTGGAAACACCATATATTTT. Together with reference TRBV18 and TRBJ1-3, the CDR3 gives the full variable domain: NAGVMQNPRHLVRRRGQEARLRCSPMKGHSHVYWYRQLPEEGLKFMVYLQKENIIDESGMPKERFSAEFPKEGPSILRIQQVVRGDSAAYFCASSVFTGIPGNTIYFGEGSWLTVV.

The chain recombines TRBV2 with TRBJ2-2; D is possibly TRBD2 (6 bases). Germline-derived CDR1 and CDR2 are SNHLY and FYNNEI. The CDR3 sequence is 15 residues long. V was shortened by 2 bases and J by 6 bases, with 13 bases between the two germline ends. The CDR3, as DNA: TGTGCCAGCAGTGAACAGGGAGGAGTTCCCGGGGAGCTGTTTTTT. It codes for CASSEQGGVPGELFF.

J is TRBJ2-2 and V is TRBV10-3; 13 bases map to TRBD2. Looked up from germline, CDR1 is ENHRY and CDR2 is SYGVKD. The V segment lost 4 bases and the J segment 3 bases; nucleotides outside the gene matches: 2. The CDR3 has 16 residues. The CDR3 sequence: CAISGTSGRDTGELFF. The CDR3 DNA reads as TGTGCCATCAGTGGGACTAGCGGGAGAGACACCGGGGAGCTGTTTTTT.

The chain employs TRBV6-5 and TRBJ1-1; D is ambiguous. There are 11 residues in the CDR3. V lost 4 bases, J lost 7 bases, and 7 bases lay in between. Germline-derived CDR1 and CDR2 are MNHEY and SVGAGI. The CDR3 bases are TGTGCCAGCAGTTCATCCAGTGAAGCTTTCTTT. The encoded protein is CASSSSSEAFF.

The chain combines TRBV15 with TRBJ2-1; 8 bases match TRBD2. Per germline, CDR1 LNHNV and CDR2 YYDKDF (reference sequence). J gave up 9 bases and V 0 bases, and 7 bases lay outside the gene matches. The CDR3 has 15 amino acids. This CDR3 is CATSRDPGGPGEQFF. In DNA, the CDR3 is TGTGCCACCAGCAGAGACCCGGGAGGGCCGGGTGAGCAGTTCTTC.

The chain joins TRBV6-6 to TRBJ2-5, with 10 positions matching TRBD1. The germline V gene encodes CDR1 MNHNY and CDR2 SVGAGI (reference sequence). The length of the CDR3 is 16 residues. With 5 bases clipped from V and 2 bases from J, the junction kept 8 bases outside the gene matches. CDR3 residues: CASSRQGALRQETQYF. The CDR3 nucleotides read TGTGCCAGCAGTCGACAGGGGGCGCTTCGGCAAGAGACCCAGTACTTC.

This clone came up a few times. The chain carries TRBV12-3 or TRBV12-4 and TRBJ2-5; D unclear. The V and J ends lost 2 bases and 4 bases respectively, with 5 bases between them. This CDR3 contains 12 residues. For the CDR3, the DNA is TGTGCCAGCAGTTTACGAGTAGAGACCCAGTACTTC. It encodes CASSLRVETQYF.

The chain combines TRBV7-3 with TRBJ2-7; D perhaps matches TRBD2 (6 bases). Per the germline V gene, CDR1 is SGHTA and CDR2 is FQGTGA. Trimming pared 1 base from V and 5 bases from J, leaving 9 bases between. The CDR3 length is 13 residues. The CDR3 spells CASSLMRGHEQYF. In DNA form, the CDR3 reads TGTGCCAGCAGCTTAATGCGGGGCCACGAGCAGTACTTC. The entire variable domain, with the rest obtained from reference TRBV7-3 and TRBJ2-7, is as follows: GAGVSQTPSNKVTEKGKYVELRCDPISGHTALYWYRQSLGQGPEFLIYFQGTGAADDSGLPNDRFFAVRPEGSVSTLKIQRTERGDSAVYLCASSLMRGHEQYFGPGTRLTVT.

The J gene is TRBJ1-3, the V gene TRBV3-1 (or the pseudogene TRBV3-2); D is unclear. This CDR3 contains 16 residues. With 0 bases removed from V and 0 bases from J, the gap between germline ends came to 9 bases. CDR1 and CDR2 from the germline V gene are LGHDT and YNNKEL (reference sequence). Here the CDR3 DNA reads TGTGCCAGCAGCCAAGATCTCACTAACTCTGGAAACACCATATATTTT. The encoded protein is CASSQDLTNSGNTIYF.